What follows are 32 T cell receptor beta chains derived from one specimen sequenced in a study of response to subunit inactivated influenza vaccine. A single record per CDR3 protein comes from TCRdb applying MiXCR to the RT-PCR reads. Found here are over 800,000 distinct CDR3 sequences, 20% to 25% of them singletons; the top ten hold 10%. This material consisted of PBMCs from blood, taken around 5 days after vaccination. The receptors stem from a man over 45 who received an inactivated influenza vaccine.

This clonotype was counted between two and nine times. The chain carries TRBV27 and TRBJ2-7; D gene ambiguous. V shed 2 bases and J shed 2 bases, with 16 bases lying between them. Germline CDR1 MNHEY, CDR2 SMNVEV (reference sequence). CDR3 size: 16 residues. The CDR3 DNA reads as TGTGCCAGCAGTTTAATTTTAGGAGATGGTACCTACGAGCAGTACTTC. Protein sequence: CASSLILGDGTYEQYF.

This rearrangement joins TRBV9 to TRBJ2-7, with no clear D. V was clipped by 0 bases and J by 4 bases, with 14 bases between them. The CDR3 totals 15 residues. Germline lookup yields CDR1 SGDLS and CDR2 YYNGEE. The CDR3 DNA follows: TGTGCCAGCAGCGTAGCTAGTACTGCGGTGTACGAGCAGTACTTC. Translation: CASSVASTAVYEQYF.

V and J are TRBV15 and TRBJ2-3, with D perhaps being TRBD1 or TRBD2 (5 bases each). There are 13 residues in the CDR3. The germline gives CDR1 LNHNV, CDR2 YYDKDF (reference sequence). V was shortened by 4 bases and J by 2 bases, with 7 bases between the two germline ends. For the CDR3, the DNA is TGTGCCACCAGCACCGGGACCACAGATACGCAGTATTTT. This encodes CATSTGTTDTQYF.

CDR3 protein: CASSLTSRGTDTQYF. In DNA, the CDR3 is TGTGCCAGCAGCTTAACGAGCAGGGGCACAGATACGCAGTATTTT. This chain uses TRBV7-9 with TRBJ2-3; D is possibly TRBD1 (5 bases). CDR1 is SEHNR, CDR2 FQNEAQ, per germline (reference sequence). This CDR3 region has 15 residues. Deletions cut 2 bases from V and 1 base from J, with 10 bases between.

This clonotype was counted at least ten times. The chain recombines TRBV4-3 with TRBJ2-1, with 10 bases fitting TRBD1. The CDR3 is 16 residues long. Germline CDR1 reads LGHNA; CDR2 reads YSLEER. J was trimmed by 4 bases and V by 1 base; bases with no gene match: 4. The CDR3 spells CASSQAGTGAYNEQFF. CDR3 sequence (DNA): TGCGCCAGCAGCCAAGCCGGGACAGGGGCTTACAATGAGCAGTTCTTC.

This clonotype was counted at least ten times. The chain carries TRBV12-3 or TRBV12-4 and TRBJ1-6; TRBD1 matches at 11 bases. J was trimmed by 10 bases and V by 4 bases; bases with no gene match: 9. The CDR3 extends over 16 amino acids. The CDR3 loop is CASSSPRTGGRSPLHF. The CDR3 DNA reads as TGTGCCAGCAGTTCACCCCGGACAGGGGGCAGGTCACCCCTCCACTTT.

The chain carries TRBV4-2 and TRBJ2-1; tentatively, D is TRBD1 or TRBD2 (6 bases each). CDR3 size: 17 residues. Trimming took off 0 bases at V and 2 bases at J, with 14 bases between the two ends. Germline CDR1 is LGHNA and CDR2 is YNFKEQ. CDR3 nucleotides: TGTGCCAGCAGCCAAGAAGTAAATGGGGGGCCCTACAATGAGCAGTTCTTC. As protein: CASSQEVNGGPYNEQFF.

The chain carries TRBV29-1 and TRBJ2-5; D ambiguous. V lost 8 bases and J lost 5, with 15 bases in between. Germline CDR1 and CDR2: SQVTM and ANQGSEA. The CDR3 runs to 12 residues. As DNA, the CDR3 is TGCAGCTTCGGATTAGCAGATGAGACCCAGTACTTC. This translates into CSFGLADETQYF. Looking up the rest from reference TRBV29-1 and TRBJ2-5 gives the full variable domain: SAVISQKPSRDICQRGTSLTIQCQVDSQVTMMFWYRQQPGQSLTLIATANQGSEATYESGFVIDKFPISRPNLTFSTLTVSNMSPEDSSIYLCSFGLADETQYFGPGTRLLVL.

This clonotype occurred a few times. The chain links TRBV12-3 or TRBV12-4 to TRBJ1-4, with 8 bases identical to TRBD1. J was trimmed by 7 bases and V by 8 bases; bases with no gene match: 6. The CDR3 is 13 amino acids. CDR3 region: CASGRTGFEKLFF. CDR3 nucleotides: TGTGCCAGCGGTCGGACAGGGTTTGAAAAACTGTTTTTT.

The CDR3 DNA reads TGCGCCAGCAGCTTCCGGGGGGACGACACCGGGGAGCTGTTTTTT. Amino acids: CASSFRGDDTGELFF. This rearrangement joins TRBV5-1 to TRBJ2-2; 7 bases match TRBD2. The germline V gene has CDR1 SGHRS and CDR2 YFSETQ. This CDR3 has 15 residues. V trimming: 2 bases; J trimming: 3 bases; junction bases outside the gene matches: 4.

The chain is built from TRBV28 and TRBJ2-7; TRBD2 matches 14 bases. The ends lost 6 bases at V and 7 bases at J; junction bases unmatched: 5. The CDR3 is 14 residues long. Germline V gene sequence: CDR1 MDHEN, CDR2 SYDVKM. The CDR3 loop is CASSGTSGRQEQYF. CDR3 DNA: TGTGCCAGCAGCGGGACTAGCGGGAGACAAGAGCAGTACTTC. Complete variable domain (other parts from reference TRBV28 and TRBJ2-7): DVKVTQSSRYLVKRTGEKVFLECVQDMDHENMFWYRQDPGLGLRLIYFSYDVKMKEKGDIPEGYSVSREKKERFSLILESASTNQTSMYLCASSGTSGRQEQYFGPGTRLTVT.

The chain combines TRBV12-3 or TRBV12-4 with TRBJ2-7, with D perhaps TRBD2 (5 bases). Trimming removed 1 base at V and 3 bases at J, with 10 bases between. The CDR3 is 14 residues long. CDR3 nucleotide sequence: TGTGCCAGCAGTTTAGAGGGCGGGCACTACGAGCAGTACTTC. It encodes CASSLEGGHYEQYF.

This clonotype was seen more than once but under ten times. The genes are TRBV6-1 and TRBJ1-1; TRBD1 is a possible D gene (6 bases). The CDR3 is made up of 14 amino acids. Germline assignment: CDR1 MNHNS and CDR2 SASEGT. V dropped 3 bases and J dropped 3 bases, with 11 bases sitting between them. The CDR3 DNA reads as TGTGCCAGCAGTGACGGGGGGCCCGACACTGAAGCTTTCTTT. It encodes CASSDGGPDTEAFF.

This sequence joins TRBV7-2 and TRBJ2-3, with TRBD2 as a possible D gene (6 bases). Germline-derived CDR1 and CDR2 are SGHTA and FQGNSA. This CDR3 region has 15 residues. The germline V and J ends were trimmed by 2 bases and 2 bases, with 11 bases remaining between them. Here the CDR3 reads CASSLSAGNTDTQYF. CDR3 DNA sequence: TGTGCCAGCAGCTTATCTGCGGGAAACACAGATACGCAGTATTTT.

This clonotype was counted at least ten times. V and J are TRBV12-3 or TRBV12-4 and TRBJ2-4; the D call may be TRBD1 or TRBD2 (6 bases each). Trimming shortened V by 4 bases and J by 0 bases, and 13 bases separated the two germline ends. CDR3 length equals 16 residues. CDR3 sequence reads: CASSSQGGLAKNIQYF. Written as DNA, the CDR3 is TGTGCCAGCAGTTCCCAAGGGGGGTTAGCCAAAAACATTCAGTACTTC.

This clonotype was counted only a few times. The chain combines TRBV11-2 with TRBJ2-7, with 11 bases identical to TRBD1. The length of the CDR3 is 17 residues. The germline CDR1 and CDR2 sequences are SGHAT and FQNNGV. The ends lost 5 bases at V and 1 base at J; junction bases unmatched: 10. CDR3 sequence (DNA): TGTGCCAGCAGCCTGGGGACAGGGGGACCTTCTTCCTACGAGCAGTACTTC. Its translation is CASSLGTGGPSSYEQYF.

The chain employs TRBV27 and TRBJ2-2; D is unresolved. Trimming removed 3 bases at V and 7 bases at J, with 6 bases between. CDR1 and CDR2 (germline): MNHEY, SMNVEV (reference sequence). There are 12 residues in the CDR3. CDR3 loop: CASSFTYGELFF. CDR3 bases: TGTGCCAGCAGTTTTACATACGGGGAGCTGTTTTTT.

This clonotype was picked up a small number of times. The rearrangement joins TRBV30 to TRBJ1-1; D uncertain. The CDR3 is 13 residues long. Germline-derived CDR1 and CDR2 are GTSNPN and SVGIG (reference sequence). Trimming removed 0 bases at V and 10 bases at J, with 15 bases between. The CDR3 DNA follows: TGTGCCTGGAGTGTACCAATTAAGGTTGGAGCTTTCTTT. This codes for CAWSVPIKVGAFF.

This clonotype has just a few counts. The J gene is TRBJ2-7, the V gene TRBV7-2, with TRBD2 as a possible D gene (6 bases). The germline V gene encodes CDR1 SGHTA and CDR2 FQGNSA. The CDR3 is 13 amino acids. Trimming removed 5 bases from V and 7 bases from J, with 15 bases in between. Here the CDR3 DNA reads TGTGCCAGCAGCACCGCGGGGACGGGGGAGCAGTACTTC. Its translation: CASSTAGTGEQYF.

The rearrangement uses TRBV20-1 and TRBJ2-3; D is unclear. From germline, CDR1 is DFQATT and CDR2 SNEGSKA (reference sequence). V was shortened by 0 bases and J by 1 base, with 11 bases between the two germline ends. This CDR3 comprises 15 residues. The CDR3 nucleotides read TGCAGTGCTAGAGATGGCCAAAAAGGCACAGATACGCAGTATTTT. Translated: CSARDGQKGTDTQYF.

The V gene is TRBV12-3 or TRBV12-4, the J gene TRBJ2-1, with TRBD2 identical over 7 bases. J was trimmed by 2 bases and V by 7 bases; bases with no gene match: 11. The CDR3 spans 16 residues. CDR3 amino acids: CASKSTGTTTYNEQFF. CDR3 nucleotides: TGTGCCAGCAAATCGACCGGGACTACCACCTACAATGAGCAGTTCTTC.

A few counts support this clonotype. V gene TRBV20-1 combines with J gene TRBJ2-4, with no clear D. CDR1 DFQATT and CDR2 SNEGSKA come from the germline V gene (reference sequence). Trimming took off 2 bases at V and 6 bases at J, with 8 bases between the two ends. This CDR3 has 12 amino acids. CDR3 sequence reads: CSARNVGNIQYF. In DNA form, the CDR3 reads TGCAGTGCTAGAAATGTCGGAAACATTCAGTACTTC.

This clonotype has only a few counts. V and J are TRBV5-6 and TRBJ1-3, with D possibly matching TRBD1 (5 bases). V shed 7 bases and J shed 0 bases, with 11 bases lying between them. There are 14 residues in the CDR3. Looked up from germline, CDR1 is SGHDT and CDR2 is YYEEEE. CDR3 sequence: CASGDGTSGNTIYF. In DNA form, the CDR3 reads TGTGCCAGCGGAGACGGGACCTCTGGAAACACCATATATTTT.

This clonotype has more than one count but fewer than ten. The V and J genes are TRBV7-9 and TRBJ1-6; the match to TRBD1 covers 9 bases. The germline gives CDR1 SEHNR, CDR2 FQNEAQ (reference sequence). J lost 16 bases, V lost 0 bases, and 13 bases had no gene match. The CDR3 runs to 16 residues. The CDR3 sequence: CASSLAGTGPRDPLHF. As DNA, the CDR3 is TGTGCCAGCAGCTTAGCGGGGACAGGGCCCAGGGATCCTCTCCACTTT.

This clonotype was observed a handful of times. The rearrangement uses TRBV7-2 and TRBJ1-5, with 7 bases fitting TRBD1. CDR1 SGHTA and CDR2 FQGNSA come from the germline V gene. V shed 2 bases, J shed 7 bases, and the junction held 8 bases outside the gene matches. The CDR3 has 15 residues. CDR3 in DNA: TGTGCCAGCAGCTTATTCGAGGGGGCGCGACAGCCCCAGCATTTT. Its protein is CASSLFEGARQPQHF.

This clonotype was counted between two and nine times. The chain couples TRBV7-9 to TRBJ2-3; 11 nucleotides match TRBD1. The CDR3 consists of 16 residues. Germline V gene lookup returns CDR1 SEHNR and CDR2 FQNEAQ (reference sequence). V gave up 2 bases and J gave up 6 bases; unmatched junction bases: 7. The DNA for the CDR3 is TGTGCCAGCAGCTTAAGTGGGACAGGGGGTTTGGATACGCAGTATTTT. This translates into CASSLSGTGGLDTQYF. Full variable domain (remainder filled in from reference TRBV7-9 and TRBJ2-3): DTGVSQNPRHKITKRGQNVTFRCDPISEHNRLYWYRQTLGQGPEFLTYFQNEAQLEKSRLLSDRFSAERPKGSFSTLEIQRTEQGDSAMYLCASSLSGTGGLDTQYFGPGTRLTVL.

This clonotype was seen only a few times. V is TRBV27 and J is TRBJ2-3; no reliable D call. This CDR3 has 13 residues. The V and J ends lost 6 bases and 0 bases respectively, with 7 bases between them. Germline V gene sequence: CDR1 MNHEY, CDR2 SMNVEV (reference sequence). Here the CDR3 DNA reads TGTGCCAGCAGGAGATTTAGCACAGATACGCAGTATTTT. It is translated as CASRRFSTDTQYF.

The gene calls are TRBV11-2 and TRBJ1-1; D uncertain. V was clipped by 5 bases and J by 1 base, with 14 bases between them. Germline V CDR1 and CDR2: SGHAT, FQNNGV. This CDR3 is 15 amino acids long. The CDR3 DNA sequence: TGTGCCAGCAGCGAATTGGAAGGGTGGAACACTGAAGCTTTCTTT. Its protein product is CASSELEGWNTEAFF.

The CDR3 nucleotides are TGTACCTTCAGTTCTTATACTACCAGGGGGTTTAGCACTGAAGCTTTCTTT. Its protein is CTFSSYTTRGFSTEAFF. This chain connects TRBV2 to TRBJ1-1, with 7 positions matching TRBD1. This CDR3 has 17 residues. Germline lookup yields CDR1 SNHLY and CDR2 FYNNEI. Complete variable domain (other parts from reference TRBV2 and TRBJ1-1): EPEVTQTPSHQVTQMGQEVILRCVPISNHLYFYWYRQILGQKVEFLVSFYNNEISEKSEIFDDQFSVERPDGSNFTLKIRSTKLEDSAMYFCTFSSYTTRGFSTEAFFGQGTRLTVV.

Comments on this clonotype: At one boundary the junction diverges from the germline segment, which might be a read error. This CDR3 is CASSQDRLDDNDQFF. The DNA of the CDR3 is TGTGCCAGCAGCCAAGATCGGCTAGACGACAATGACCAGTTCTTC. The rearrangement links TRBV3-1 to TRBJ2-1; no clear D gene. Germline CDR1 reads LGHDT; CDR2 reads YNNKEL (reference sequence). CDR3 length equals 15 residues.

This clonotype has a handful of counts. The chain links TRBV5-1 to TRBJ2-5, with 7 nucleotides matching TRBD2. V lost 0 bases and J lost 7; bases outside the gene matches: 9. The germline V gene encodes CDR1 SGHRS and CDR2 YFSETQ. This CDR3 has 15 residues. The CDR3 DNA reads TGCGCCAGCAGCTTGGCCTTTGCGGGAGATGGGACCCAGTACTTC. Amino acids: CASSLAFAGDGTQYF.

The chain joins TRBV10-2 to TRBJ2-7, with 8 nucleotides matching TRBD1. Per the germline V gene, CDR1 is WSHSY and CDR2 is SAAADI. With 10 bases clipped from V and 1 base from J, the junction kept 9 bases outside the gene matches. The CDR3 spans 14 residues. CDR3 coding DNA: TGCGCCACCGGGACAGGTCCTCGATCCTACGAGCAGTACTTC. Its translation is CATGTGPRSYEQYF.